This TCR beta chain was found in a study of cytomegalovirus exposure and HLA in healthy donors. The CDR3 runs 15 residues. The junction had 7 bases not matched to a gene; V was cut back by 3 bases and J by 7 bases. Germline-derived CDR1 and CDR2 are SGHAT and FQDESV (reference sequence). Though nominally healthy at sampling, donors likely had unrecorded immune exposures. Points from the study as a whole: Cytomegalovirus association was listed for around 170 TCR beta chains.

Concerning this clone itself: The antigen is unknown.

The PCR made use of 60 Vbeta and 13 Jbeta primers. TCRdb's copy holds only in-frame clones and misses some; the assay was immunoSEQ multiplex PCR. The table records 100,000 to 150,000 clones, about 78% of them present only once. Sample: PBMCs. The V and J genes are TRBV11-1 and TRBJ1-4, with 8 bases lining up with TRBD1. The receptor comes from a female donor in good health and CMV-seronegative. In nucleotides, the CDR3 is TGTGCCAGCAGCTTTTCGTCGGACAGGGTTGAAAAACTGTTTTTT. It translates to CASSFSSDRVEKLFF.